Following are 22 T cell receptor beta chains from one sample sequenced in a study of T cell responses to AZD1222 COVID-19 vaccine. Sequencing was performed with immunoSEQ multiplex PCR; in TCRdb, only in-frame clones are kept and a portion is missing. The sample lists nearly 95,000 clones, roughly 89% seen once, with 8.4% in the top ten. The specimen comprised peripheral blood, sampled on day 0 of AZD1222 vaccination. The receptors stem from an adult in good health.

J is TRBJ1-2 and V is TRBV6-5; D gene ambiguous. The CDR3 loop spans 13 amino acids. The germline gives CDR1 MNHEY, CDR2 SVGAGI. V was clipped by 6 bases and J by 8 bases, with 16 bases between them. CDR3 residues: CASSPPNNGGYTF. CDR3 in DNA: TGTGCCAGCAGCCCACCAAACAACGGCGGCTACACCTTC.

The chain carries TRBV18 and TRBJ2-1; possibly TRBD2 for D (5 bases). Trimming stripped 3 bases from V and 8 bases from J, with 11 bases between. The germline V gene has CDR1 KGHSH and CDR2 LQKENI. CDR3 length: 13 amino acids. CDR3 nucleotides: TGTGCCAGCTCACCGGCCGCGGGCGATGAGCAGTTCTTC. This gives the protein CASSPAAGDEQFF.

The V call is TRBV24-1, the J call TRBJ1-5; maybe TRBD1 (6 bases). The CDR3 loop spans 16 amino acids. Germline-derived CDR1 and CDR2 are KGHDR and SFDVKD. Trimming took 0 bases from V and 5 from J, leaving 13 bases between them. The CDR3 loop is CATSDLNRVWDQPQHF. The CDR3 nucleotides read TGTGCCACCAGTGATTTGAACAGGGTATGGGATCAGCCCCAGCATTTT.

J is TRBJ1-1 and V is TRBV7-2, with D possibly matching TRBD1 (6 bases). The V end lost 1 base, the J end lost 0 bases, and 9 bases lay between the germline ends. From germline, CDR1 is SGHTA and CDR2 FQGNSA. This CDR3 comprises 15 residues. This chain's CDR3 is CASSLGAGVNTEAFF. The DNA of the CDR3 is TGTGCCAGCAGCTTAGGGGCAGGGGTGAACACTGAAGCTTTCTTT.

The CDR3 reads CASSTPDRESDGYTF. CDR3 bases: TGTGCCAGTAGTACCCCAGACAGGGAGTCAGATGGCTACACCTTC. This chain links TRBV19 with TRBJ1-2, with 7 bases identical to TRBD1. After removal of 4 bases from V and 6 bases from J, the junction contained 11 bases not matched to a gene. The CDR3 has 15 amino acids. Germline V gene lookup returns CDR1 LNHDA and CDR2 SQIVND (reference sequence).

The chain carries TRBV19 and TRBJ1-4; the D gene is possibly TRBD1 (5 bases). Between the trimmed V and J ends, which lost 4 bases and 7 bases, there was a span of 22 bases. Per germline, CDR1 LNHDA and CDR2 SQIVND (reference sequence). The CDR3 spans 17 residues. CDR3 region: CASSTDGAANYGEKLFF. In DNA, the CDR3 is TGTGCCAGTAGTACGGACGGGGCGGCAAATTATGGTGAAAAACTGTTTTTT. Full variable domain (missing parts from reference TRBV19 and TRBJ1-4): DGGITQSPKYLFRKEGQNVTLSCEQNLNHDAMYWYRQDPGQGLRLIYYSQIVNDFQKGDIAEGYSVSREKKESFPLTVTSAQKNPTAFYLCASSTDGAANYGEKLFFGSGTQLSVL.

The rearrangement joins TRBV7-2 to TRBJ2-1; 10 bases align to TRBD2. CDR1 and CDR2 (germline): SGHTA, FQGNSA. V lost 5 bases to trimming and J lost 10 bases; unmatched junction nucleotides: 5. The CDR3 consists of 13 residues. The chain's CDR3 is CASSPGTSVEQFF. The CDR3 DNA follows: TGTGCCAGCAGCCCAGGGACTAGCGTGGAGCAGTTCTTC.

The chain carries TRBV7-9 and TRBJ2-5; no firm D call. Trimming left V 4 bases short and J 4 bases short, with 10 bases between. The CDR3 loop spans 13 amino acids. Per the germline V gene, CDR1 is SEHNR and CDR2 is FQNEAQ (reference sequence). The CDR3 reads CASSSGIRETQYF. The DNA of the CDR3 is TGTGCCAGCAGCTCAGGAATCCGAGAGACCCAGTACTTC.

A single count supports this clone. The chain joins TRBV25-1 to TRBJ2-7, with 8 bases identical to TRBD1. The CDR3 is 13 amino acids. The V gene end was trimmed by 4 bases and the J gene end by 4 bases; junction bases not matched to a gene: 3. The germline CDR1 and CDR2 sequences are MGHDK and SYGVNS. The CDR3 loop reads CASSGDRKYEQYF. The CDR3 DNA reads TGTGCCAGCAGTGGGGACAGGAAGTACGAGCAGTACTTC.

The rearrangement links TRBV4-1 to TRBJ2-1, with 7 bases lining up with TRBD2. With 3 bases clipped from V and 7 bases from J, the junction kept 12 bases outside the gene matches. Germline-derived CDR1 and CDR2 are MGHRA and YSYEKL. The CDR3 totals 16 residues. For the CDR3, the DNA is TGCGCCAGCAGCCAGACTCCGGCTAGCGGCGGGAATGAGCAGTTCTTC. Its protein product is CASSQTPASGGNEQFF.

The chain links TRBV21-1 to TRBJ2-1; the table's TRBD1 call for D was not verified on the DNA. TRBV21-1 is a pseudogene segment. This CDR3 is 16 amino acids long. CDR3 coding DNA: TGTGCCAGCAGCACTGAACCGGGACATCGCTACAATGAGCAGTTCTTC. The encoded protein is CASSTEPGHRYNEQFF.

This sequence joins TRBV14 and TRBJ1-2; D is undetermined. Germline V gene data show CDR1 as SGHDN and CDR2 as FVKESK. The CDR3 loop spans 12 amino acids. The ends were cut back, 7 bases at V and 3 bases at J, with 9 bases in the middle. The CDR3 reads CASTPWDYGYTF. The CDR3 coding sequence is TGTGCCAGCACCCCCTGGGACTATGGCTACACCTTC.

This chain uses TRBV19 with TRBJ1-1; D might be TRBD1 (5 bases). The V and J ends lost 10 bases and 5 bases respectively, with 14 bases between them. This CDR3 has 12 amino acids. Germline CDR1 is LNHDA and CDR2 is SQIVND (reference sequence). The CDR3 DNA reads TGTGCCACCCGTGACGGGGGGACTGAAGCTTTCTTT. Amino acids: CATRDGGTEAFF. The whole variable domain, filled in from reference TRBV19 and TRBJ1-1, reads DGGITQSPKYLFRKEGQNVTLSCEQNLNHDAMYWYRQDPGQGLRLIYYSQIVNDFQKGDIAEGYSVSREKKESFPLTVTSAQKNPTAFYLCATRDGGTEAFFGQGTRLTVV.

The J gene is TRBJ1-1, the V gene TRBV14; perhaps TRBD1 as D (5 bases). In germline, CDR1 is SGHDN, CDR2 FVKESK. This CDR3 contains 18 residues. The V and J ends lost 3 bases and 1 base respectively, with 21 bases between them. The CDR3 protein is CASSHIIGVTLSNTEAFF. The CDR3 DNA is TGTGCCAGCAGCCATATAATAGGGGTTACCCTCTCGAACACTGAAGCTTTCTTT.

V gene TRBV7-2 combines with J gene TRBJ1-6; D may be TRBD1 (5 bases). The CDR3 contains 14 residues. Trimming removed 5 bases from V and 5 bases from J, with 10 bases in between. CDR1 SGHTA and CDR2 FQGNSA come from the germline V gene. Here the CDR3 reads CASSARRDNSPLHF. CDR3 sequence (DNA): TGTGCCAGCAGCGCCCGCAGGGATAATTCACCCCTCCACTTT. The whole variable domain, remainder taken from reference TRBV7-2 and TRBJ1-6, is GAGVSQSPSNKVTEKGKDVELRCDPISGHTALYWYRQSLGQGLEFLIYFQGNSAPDKSGLPSDRFSAERTGGSVSTLTIQRTQQEDSAVYLCASSARRDNSPLHFGNGTRLTVT.

The chain recombines TRBV4-1 with TRBJ2-7; D may be TRBD1 (6 bases). V shed 2 bases and J shed 3 bases, with 8 bases lying between them. This CDR3 is 13 amino acids long. Germline lookup yields CDR1 MGHRA and CDR2 YSYEKL. CDR3 in DNA: TGCGCCAGCAGCCAACAGGACAGCTACGAGCAGTACTTC. This encodes CASSQQDSYEQYF.

The chain is built from TRBV3-1 (or the pseudogene TRBV3-2) and TRBJ2-2; D is unresolved. With 4 bases removed from V and 4 bases from J, the gap between germline ends came to 4 bases. In germline, CDR1 is LGHDT, CDR2 YNNKEL (reference sequence). The CDR3 covers 12 residues. CDR3 loop: CASSPATGELFF. CDR3 DNA sequence: TGTGCCAGCAGCCCCGCCACCGGGGAGCTGTTTTTT.

The rearrangement joins TRBV2 to TRBJ2-7; no reliable D call. V dropped 5 bases and J dropped 3 bases, with 2 bases sitting between them. This CDR3 is 10 amino acids long. CDR1 SNHLY and CDR2 FYNNEI come from the germline V gene. The CDR3 nucleotides read TGTGCCAGCAGTTACTACGAGCAGTACTTC. Translation gives CASSYYEQYF.

This sequence joins TRBV11-2 and TRBJ2-6; TRBD1 is a possible D gene (6 bases). Germline assignment: CDR1 SGHAT and CDR2 FQNNGV. V was cut by 6 bases and J by 2 bases, with 11 bases left in between. This CDR3 spans 15 amino acids. Here the CDR3 DNA reads TGTGCCAGCAGTATCCCAGGGGCTGGGGCCAACGTCCTGACTTTC. Its protein is CASSIPGAGANVLTF.

The chain recombines TRBV24-1 with TRBJ1-2, with 9 positions matching TRBD1. Per the germline V gene, CDR1 is KGHDR and CDR2 is SFDVKD. J gave up 7 bases and V 3 bases, and 5 bases lay outside the gene matches. There are 14 residues in the CDR3. This CDR3 is CATSDPQGAGGYTF. CDR3 in DNA: TGTGCCACCAGTGATCCACAGGGGGCTGGTGGCTACACCTTC.

The chain recombines TRBV29-1 with TRBJ2-1; possibly TRBD2 for D (5 bases). There are 11 residues in the CDR3. Germline lookup yields CDR1 SQVTM and CDR2 ANQGSEA. V was clipped by 5 bases and J by 4 bases, with 6 bases between them. CDR3 DNA sequence: TGCAGCGTTAGGGAGTACAATGAGCAGTTCTTC. As protein: CSVREYNEQFF.

The V gene is TRBV3-1 (or the pseudogene TRBV3-2), the J gene TRBJ2-3; D remains unclear. The germline gives CDR1 LGHDT, CDR2 YNNKEL (reference sequence). This CDR3 comprises 15 residues. V gave up 3 bases and J gave up 6 bases, with 16 bases separating them. The CDR3 coding sequence is TGTGCCAGCAGCCACCTCCCCCCCCGTCGGGATACGCAGTATTTT. Translation: CASSHLPPRRDTQYF.